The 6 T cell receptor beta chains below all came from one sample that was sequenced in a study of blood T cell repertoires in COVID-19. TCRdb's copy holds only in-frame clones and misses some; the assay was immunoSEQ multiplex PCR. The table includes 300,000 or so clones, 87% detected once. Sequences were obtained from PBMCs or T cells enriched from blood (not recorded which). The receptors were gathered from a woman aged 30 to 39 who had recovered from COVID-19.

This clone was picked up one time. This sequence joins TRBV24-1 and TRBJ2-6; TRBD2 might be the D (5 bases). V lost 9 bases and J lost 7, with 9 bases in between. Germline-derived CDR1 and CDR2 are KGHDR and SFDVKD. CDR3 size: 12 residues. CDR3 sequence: CATRSGANVLTF. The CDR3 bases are TGTGCCACCCGCTCGGGAGCCAACGTCCTGACTTTC.

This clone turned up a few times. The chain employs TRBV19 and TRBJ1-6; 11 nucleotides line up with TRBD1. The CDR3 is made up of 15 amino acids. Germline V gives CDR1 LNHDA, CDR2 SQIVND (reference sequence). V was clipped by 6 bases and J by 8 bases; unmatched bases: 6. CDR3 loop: CASRTGQGAYSPLHF. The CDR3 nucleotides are TGTGCCAGTAGAACCGGACAGGGGGCTTATTCACCCCTCCACTTT.

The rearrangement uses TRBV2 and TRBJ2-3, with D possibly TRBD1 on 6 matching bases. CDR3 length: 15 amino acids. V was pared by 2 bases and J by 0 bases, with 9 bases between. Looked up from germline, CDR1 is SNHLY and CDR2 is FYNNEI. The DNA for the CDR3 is TGTGCCAGCAGTGAACTGGGGGCTAGCACAGATACGCAGTATTTT. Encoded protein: CASSELGASTDTQYF. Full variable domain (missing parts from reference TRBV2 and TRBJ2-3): EPEVTQTPSHQVTQMGQEVILRCVPISNHLYFYWYRQILGQKVEFLVSFYNNEISEKSEIFDDQFSVERPDGSNFTLKIRSTKLEDSAMYFCASSELGASTDTQYFGPGTRLTVL.

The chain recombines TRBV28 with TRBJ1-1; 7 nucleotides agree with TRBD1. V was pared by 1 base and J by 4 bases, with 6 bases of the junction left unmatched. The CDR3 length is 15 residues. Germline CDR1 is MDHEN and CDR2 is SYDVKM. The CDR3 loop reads CASSLLQGRSTEAFF. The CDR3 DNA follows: TGTGCCAGCAGTTTATTACAGGGGCGAAGCACTGAAGCTTTCTTT.

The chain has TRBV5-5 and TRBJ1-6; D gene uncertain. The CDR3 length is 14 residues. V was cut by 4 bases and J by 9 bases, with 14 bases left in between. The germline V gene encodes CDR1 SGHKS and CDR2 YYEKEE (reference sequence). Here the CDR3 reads CASSPGPGISPLHF. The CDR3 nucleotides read TGTGCCAGCAGCCCCGGGCCGGGAATTTCACCCCTCCACTTT. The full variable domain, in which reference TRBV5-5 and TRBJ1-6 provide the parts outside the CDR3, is DAGVTQSPTHLIKTRGQQVTLRCSPISGHKSVSWYQQVLGQGPQFIFQYYEKEERGRGNFPDRFSARQFPNYSSELNVNALLLGDSALYLCASSPGPGISPLHFGNGTRLTVT.

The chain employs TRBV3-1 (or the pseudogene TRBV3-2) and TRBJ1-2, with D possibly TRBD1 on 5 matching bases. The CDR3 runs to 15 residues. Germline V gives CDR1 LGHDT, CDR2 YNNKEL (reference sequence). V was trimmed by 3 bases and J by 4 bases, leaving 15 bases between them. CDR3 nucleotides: TGTGCCAGCAGCCAGCCCGGGAGGGGATCCTATGGCTACACCTTC. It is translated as CASSQPGRGSYGYTF.